One T cell receptor (beta chain) is described in this entry. Its antigen is still unknown. Profiled with immunoSEQ multiplex PCR; TCRdb holds only in-frame clones, not every one. Here the sample spans under 70,000 clones, around 82% being singletons. The CDR3 sequence is 14 residues long. Germline CDR1 SNHLY, CDR2 FYNNEI. Trimming pared 6 bases from V and 7 bases from J, leaving 18 bases between. This sample stems from a study of vaccination effects on CD4 cells after COVID-19. ViraFEST used viral peptide pools to expand antigen-specific CD4+ T cells before sequencing. Investigators separated out CD4+ T cells once 10 days of culture had passed. The individual was infected with SARS-CoV-2 between March and December 2020, as confirmed by PCR.

The chain combines TRBV2 with TRBJ1-1; D is undetermined. Source: CD4+ T cells from PBMCs cultured with HIV peptides, taken before COVID-19 vaccination. Subset: HIV-1 Nef peptide pool negative control/reference culture. This receptor was taken from a human donor who had a prior SARS-CoV-2 infection. CDR3: CASSDQAARLEAFF. Written as DNA, the CDR3 is TGTGCCAGCAGCGATCAAGCCGCGCGTCTTGAAGCTTTCTTT.